Listed here are 30 T cell receptor beta chains from one sample, sequenced in a study of early T cells in non-severe SARS-CoV-2 infection. TCRdb used MiXCR to reprocess the 5' RACE reads, holding one entry per CDR3 protein. The sample records roughly 60,000 distinct CDR3 sequences, around 13% being singletons. The sample was whole blood. Receptors were obtained from an adult who was a healthcare worker with PCR-confirmed SARS-CoV-2 infection or an uninfected control (not recorded which).

V gene TRBV7-6 combines with J gene TRBJ2-3; 7 bases agree with TRBD1. The germline gives CDR1 SGHVS, CDR2 FNYEAQ. Losses at the gene ends were 3 bases for V and 4 bases for J; bases not matched to a gene: 4. The CDR3 consists of 14 residues. In DNA, the CDR3 is TGTGCCAGCAGCTTGGGACAGAGATCAGATACGCAGTATTTT. Translated: CASSLGQRSDTQYF. Drawing the rest from reference TRBV7-6 and TRBJ2-3, the complete variable domain is GAGVSQSPRYKVTKRGQDVALRCDPISGHVSLYWYRQALGQGPEFLTYFNYEAQQDKSGLPNDRFSAERPEGSISTLTIQRTEQRDSAMYRCASSLGQRSDTQYFGPGTRLTVL.

This clonotype came up many times. J is TRBJ2-3 and V is TRBV3-1; D unclear. The CDR3 sequence is 13 residues long. The V and J ends lost 4 bases and 6 bases respectively, with 11 bases between them. Per the germline V gene, CDR1 is LGHDT and CDR2 is YNNKEL (reference sequence). The CDR3 loop reads CASSRSYGDTQYF. The CDR3, as DNA: TGTGCCAGCAGCCGATCCTACGGGGATACGCAGTATTTT.

The table lists this clonotype with many counts. The rearrangement joins TRBV6-6 to TRBJ2-4; D perhaps matches TRBD1 (5 bases). CDR1 is MNHNY and CDR2 is SVGAGI in the germline V gene (reference sequence). This CDR3 has 16 amino acids. Between the trimmed V and J ends, which lost 4 bases and 7 bases, there was a span of 20 bases. CDR3: CASSSGGVGPGNIQYF. The CDR3 bases are TGTGCCAGCAGTTCCGGCGGCGTGGGGCCTGGCAACATTCAGTACTTC.

The CDR3 region is CASSRSSGGPGTDTQYF. The CDR3 coding sequence is TGTGCCAGCAGCCGCTCTAGCGGGGGGCCGGGCACAGATACGCAGTATTTT. The rearrangement links TRBV7-9 to TRBJ2-3; TRBD2 matches 11 bases. Germline CDR1 is SEHNR and CDR2 is FQNEAQ (reference sequence). Trimming at V came to 5 bases and at J to 1 base, leaving 8 bases not matched to a gene. The CDR3 is 17 amino acids. Full variable domain (remainder filled in from reference TRBV7-9 and TRBJ2-3): DTGVSQNPRHKITKRGQNVTFRCDPISEHNRLYWYRQTLGQGPEFLTYFQNEAQLEKSRLLSDRFSAERPKGSFSTLEIQRTEQGDSAMYLCASSRSSGGPGTDTQYFGPGTRLTVL.

A remark on this clonotype: This may be a read error, as it is one base from a much larger clone. The chain is built from TRBV7-8 and TRBJ1-4; D is undetermined. Germline CDR1 SGHVS, CDR2 FQNEAQ. The length of the CDR3 is 16 residues. CDR3 sequence (DNA): TGTGCCAGCAGCTTAGGAGGGTCCAATCATAATGAAAAACAGTTTTTT. It codes for CASSLGGSNHNEKQFF.

This clonotype has a handful of counts. This chain joins TRBV12-5 and TRBJ1-3, with TRBD1 as a possible D gene (6 bases). Trimming cost V 4 bases and J 9 bases, with 25 bases left between them. In germline, CDR1 is LGHNT, CDR2 FRNRAP. This CDR3 comprises 17 residues. In DNA form, the CDR3 reads TGTGCTAGTGGTTCAGTCCAAAACACCCTCGGGGGCGGCACCATATATTTT. Translation gives CASGSVQNTLGGGTIYF.

The table lists this clonotype with many counts. The chain is built from TRBV9 and TRBJ2-1; D is undetermined. The ends were cut back, 0 bases at V and 4 bases at J, with 14 bases in the middle. The CDR3 contains 16 residues. CDR1 SGDLS and CDR2 YYNGEE come from the germline V gene. The DNA for the CDR3 is TGTGCCAGCAGCGTAGATGGTGCTGCCGTGTACAATGAGCAGTTCTTC. This translates into CASSVDGAAVYNEQFF.

Only a few counts were recorded for this clonotype. The chain combines TRBV7-9 with TRBJ1-3; the D is unclear. The CDR3 covers 14 residues. In germline, CDR1 is SEHNR, CDR2 FQNEAQ (reference sequence). With 5 bases removed from V and 1 base from J, the gap between germline ends came to 9 bases. CDR3 in amino acids: CASSPVTSGNTIYF. As DNA, the CDR3 is TGTGCCAGCAGCCCAGTAACGTCTGGAAACACCATATATTTT.

This clonotype was counted ten times or more. The V and J genes are TRBV11-2 and TRBJ1-5; D is ambiguous. The germline CDR1 and CDR2 sequences are SGHAT and FQNNGV. This CDR3 comprises 14 residues. Trimming removed 0 bases from V and 4 bases from J, with 7 bases in between. CDR3 bases: TGTGCCAGCAGCTTAGATCGCGGAAATCAGCCCCAGCATTTT. Translation: CASSLDRGNQPQHF.

This clonotype was seen more than once but under ten times. The chain uses TRBV9 and TRBJ1-1, with 8 bases aligning to TRBD1. The junction had 7 bases not matched to a gene; V was cut back by 0 bases and J by 6 bases. This CDR3 comprises 15 residues. Germline V gene sequence: CDR1 SGDLS, CDR2 YYNGEE. CDR3 sequence reads: CASSVVPDRGPEAFF. In DNA form, the CDR3 reads TGTGCCAGCAGCGTAGTGCCCGACAGGGGCCCTGAAGCTTTCTTT. The whole variable domain, filled in from reference TRBV9 and TRBJ1-1, reads DSGVTQTPKHLITATGQRVTLRCSPRSGDLSVYWYQQSLDQGLQFLIQYYNGEERAKGNILERFSAQQFPDLHSELNLSSLELGDSALYFCASSVVPDRGPEAFFGQGTRLTVV.

The genes are TRBV10-3 and TRBJ2-1; no reliable D call. Trimming removed 10 bases at V and 7 bases at J, with 11 bases between. Germline assignment: CDR1 ENHRY and CDR2 SYGVKD. The CDR3 spans 11 residues. CDR3 protein: CATTQKNEQFF. In nucleotides, the CDR3 is TGTGCCACTACACAGAAAAATGAGCAGTTCTTC.

This clonotype appeared a few times. V gene TRBV5-4 combines with J gene TRBJ2-1; weak D call: TRBD2 (7 bases). CDR3 size: 16 residues. Germline CDR1 SGHNT, CDR2 YYREEE (reference sequence). V lost 2 bases, J lost 0 bases, and 12 bases lay in between. CDR3 coding DNA: TGTGCCAGCAGCTTCTTCGGGGGGCTCTCCTACAATGAGCAGTTCTTC. Encoded protein: CASSFFGGLSYNEQFF.

The rearrangement uses TRBV7-2 and TRBJ2-5; possibly TRBD2 for D (5 bases). V lost 0 bases to trimming and J lost 5 bases, with 16 bases between them. The CDR3 covers 16 residues. Looked up from germline, CDR1 is SGHTA and CDR2 is FQGNSA. CDR3: CASSLAVSSPGETQYF. The CDR3 region has the DNA TGTGCCAGCAGCTTAGCAGTTTCTAGCCCCGGGGAGACCCAGTACTTC.

This clonotype occurred many times. The chain has TRBV20-1 and TRBJ2-7; D ambiguous. The V end was cut by 6 bases, the J end by 3 bases, with 15 bases between. The CDR3 spans 13 residues. Germline CDR1 is DFQATT and CDR2 is SNEGSKA (reference sequence). The CDR3 sequence is CSARRLRLYEQYF. The CDR3 nucleotides read TGCAGTGCAAGGAGACTCCGCCTCTACGAGCAGTACTTC.

This chain joins TRBV6-1 and TRBJ2-2; no clear D. V was shortened by 2 bases and J by 6 bases, with 7 bases between the two germline ends. This CDR3 is built from 13 residues. From germline, CDR1 is MNHNS and CDR2 SASEGT. The DNA of the CDR3 is TGTGCCAGCAGTGAAAGGCGGTCCGGGGAGCTGTTTTTT. Translation gives CASSERRSGELFF.

Many counts were recorded for this clonotype. This sequence joins TRBV18 and TRBJ2-3; TRBD2 aligns across 9 bases. The germline V gene has CDR1 KGHSH and CDR2 LQKENI. The CDR3 covers 14 residues. Germline trimming cut 4 bases from V and 4 bases from J; bases unmatched to any gene: 3. CDR3 in amino acids: CASSRGGGADTQYF. CDR3 bases: TGTGCCAGCTCACGTGGCGGGGGGGCAGATACGCAGTATTTT.

This rearrangement joins TRBV19 to TRBJ1-5; D call uncertain. V lost 5 bases and J lost 0, with 11 bases in between. Germline lookup yields CDR1 LNHDA and CDR2 SQIVND (reference sequence). The CDR3 totals 15 residues. The chain's CDR3 is CASSPRGDSNQPQHF. The CDR3, as DNA: TGTGCCAGTAGTCCCCGGGGAGATAGCAATCAGCCCCAGCATTTT.

This clonotype was seen many times. J is TRBJ1-1 and V is TRBV19; no clear D. V was cut by 9 bases and J by 1 base, with 12 bases left in between. This CDR3 comprises 13 residues. In germline, CDR1 is LNHDA, CDR2 SQIVND (reference sequence). The chain's CDR3 is CASQEPWNTEAFF. In DNA, the CDR3 is TGTGCCAGCCAAGAACCCTGGAACACTGAAGCTTTCTTT.

A few counts support this clonotype. The rearrangement uses TRBV12-3 or TRBV12-4 and TRBJ2-3; maybe TRBD1 (5 bases). With 6 bases removed from V and 3 bases from J, the gap between germline ends came to 16 bases. The CDR3 consists of 15 residues. The CDR3 nucleotides are TGTGCCAGCAGCTCCACAGGCGAGGTGACAGATACGCAGTATTTT. Translating it yields CASSSTGEVTDTQYF.

J is TRBJ2-2 and V is TRBV25-1, with unresolved D. The germline V gene has CDR1 MGHDK and CDR2 SYGVNS. The CDR3 sequence is 11 residues long. V was cut by 5 bases and J by 5 bases, with 3 bases left in between. This chain's CDR3 is CASSKTGELFF. The CDR3 DNA reads TGTGCCAGCAGTAAGACCGGGGAGCTGTTTTTT.

The genes are TRBV2 and TRBJ1-2; weak D call: TRBD1 (6 bases). Trimming stripped 4 bases from V and 1 base from J, with 19 bases between. The germline V gene encodes CDR1 SNHLY and CDR2 FYNNEI. CDR3 length equals 17 residues. CDR3 region: CASSVQGGYPFNYGYTF. The CDR3 DNA reads TGTGCCAGCAGTGTACAGGGAGGGTACCCATTTAACTATGGCTACACCTTC.

The V call is TRBV19, the J call TRBJ1-4, with D perhaps matching TRBD1 (6 bases). The ends were cut back, 5 bases at V and 7 bases at J, with 14 bases in the middle. Germline V CDR1 and CDR2: LNHDA, SQIVND (reference sequence). The CDR3 runs 14 residues. CDR3 sequence (DNA): TGTGCCAGTAGTGAATCGGGGGCGCGTGAAAAACTGTTTTTT. It yields the protein CASSESGAREKLFF.

Many counts were recorded for this clonotype. The genes are TRBV29-1 and TRBJ1-1; D perhaps matches TRBD1 (5 bases). Per the germline V gene, CDR1 is SQVTM and CDR2 is ANQGSEA. CDR3 length: 12 residues. The germline V and J ends were trimmed by 3 bases and 5 bases, with 10 bases remaining between them. In DNA, the CDR3 is TGCAGCGTTGACTCGGGGGGGACTGAAGCTTTCTTT. Residues: CSVDSGGTEAFF.

The chain carries TRBV10-3 and TRBJ2-2; D may be TRBD1 or TRBD2 (5 bases each). The CDR3 is made up of 16 amino acids. Trimming pared 6 bases from V and 2 bases from J, leaving 16 bases between. Germline CDR1 and CDR2: ENHRY and SYGVKD. CDR3 amino acids: CAIRNPGTSNTGELFF. The CDR3 bases are TGTGCCATCAGGAATCCCGGGACGAGTAACACCGGGGAGCTGTTTTTT.

This clonotype was counted many times. The rearrangement links TRBV6-5 to TRBJ1-4; 10 bases fit TRBD1. CDR3 length: 15 amino acids. The germline CDR1 and CDR2 sequences are MNHEY and SVGAGI. Losses at the gene ends were 0 bases for V and 6 bases for J; bases not matched to a gene: 1. CDR3 sequence (DNA): TGTGCCAGCAGTTACTCCGGGACAGGGGATGAAAAACTGTTTTTT. As protein: CASSYSGTGDEKLFF.

A few counts support this clonotype. The rearrangement links TRBV29-1 to TRBJ1-5; possibly TRBD1 for D (5 bases). Germline-derived CDR1 and CDR2 are SQVTM and ANQGSEA. V lost 2 bases and J lost 4, with 9 bases in between. The CDR3 extends over 13 amino acids. This CDR3 reads CSVEFGGNQPQHF. The CDR3 nucleotides are TGCAGCGTTGAATTTGGGGGGAATCAGCCCCAGCATTTT.

The chain combines TRBV12-3 or TRBV12-4 with TRBJ2-3; possible D gene TRBD1, 6 bases. V shed 5 bases and J shed 2 bases, with 8 bases lying between them. The CDR3 is made up of 13 amino acids. CDR3: CASSGQPTDTQYF. The CDR3 nucleotides are TGTGCCAGCAGTGGACAGCCCACAGATACGCAGTATTTT.

V gene TRBV7-9 combines with J gene TRBJ2-1; D may correspond to TRBD1 or TRBD2 (5 bases each). The germline gives CDR1 SEHNR, CDR2 FQNEAQ (reference sequence). The CDR3 is made up of 16 amino acids. The V end lost 1 base, the J end lost 0 bases, and 10 bases lay between the germline ends. CDR3 in amino acids: CASSLVFGASYNEQFF. The CDR3 nucleotides are TGTGCCAGCAGCTTAGTATTCGGGGCCTCCTACAATGAGCAGTTCTTC.

This clonotype has just a few counts. In DNA form, the CDR3 reads TGCGCCAGCAGCGCCCGACAGGGTTGGTTGGATATGAACACTGAAGCTTTCTTT. It translates to CASSARQGWLDMNTEAFF. The V and J genes are TRBV5-1 and TRBJ1-1; 7 nucleotides match TRBD1. The CDR3 spans 18 residues. V was pared by 4 bases and J by 0 bases, with 15 bases of the junction left unmatched. CDR1 is SGHRS, CDR2 YFSETQ, per germline.

The rearrangement links TRBV7-8 to TRBJ1-1; D is unresolved. V was trimmed by 5 bases and J by 6 bases, leaving 13 bases between them. CDR1 and CDR2 from the germline V gene are SGHVS and FQNEAQ. The CDR3 totals 13 residues. The CDR3 sequence: CASSPGGSPEAFF. The CDR3 region has the DNA TGTGCCAGCAGCCCCGGTGGCAGCCCTGAAGCTTTCTTT.